This T cell receptor (beta chain) was captured by sequencing in a study of T cells in Graves' hyperthyroidism and ophthalmopathy. Across the study: Peripheral blood collection took place at initial diagnosis, before any treatment.

Stable Graves' hyperthyroidism denoted no ophthalmopathy progression over 18 months. Researchers amplified the TCR beta CDR3 regions from RNA transcripts. Researchers ran a first-round RT-PCR on the TCR CDR3 using the HTBI primer set. Each CDR3 protein is one row after TCRdb ran MiXCR on the multiplex PCR reads. This sample has more than 650,000 distinct CDR3 sequences, with around 15% found just once. This CDR3 contains 13 residues. V lost 5 bases and J lost 3, with 8 bases in between. Germline V gene data show CDR1 as DFQATT and CDR2 as SNEGSKA (reference sequence). This clonotype has just a few counts.

This clonotype originated in a young woman with Graves' hyperthyroidism. The V and J genes are TRBV20-1 and TRBJ1-6; no clear D gene. The specimen sequenced was blood. CDR3 bases: TGCAGTGCTTATGACGGCTATAATTCACCCCTCCACTTT. This codes for CSAYDGYNSPLHF.